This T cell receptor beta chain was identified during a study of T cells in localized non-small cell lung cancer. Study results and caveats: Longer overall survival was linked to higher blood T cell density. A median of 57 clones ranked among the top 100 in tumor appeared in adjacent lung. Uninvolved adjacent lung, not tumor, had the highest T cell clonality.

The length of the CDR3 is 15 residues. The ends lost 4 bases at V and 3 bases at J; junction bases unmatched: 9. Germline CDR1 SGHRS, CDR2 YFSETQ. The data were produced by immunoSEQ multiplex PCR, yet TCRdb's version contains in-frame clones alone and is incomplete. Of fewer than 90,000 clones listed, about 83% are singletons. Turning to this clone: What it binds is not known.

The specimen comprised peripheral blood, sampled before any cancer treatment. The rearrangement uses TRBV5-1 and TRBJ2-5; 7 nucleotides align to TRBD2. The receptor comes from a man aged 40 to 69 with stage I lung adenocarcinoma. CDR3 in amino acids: CASSHGVAGEETQYF. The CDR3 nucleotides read TGCGCCAGCAGCCACGGGGTAGCGGGTGAAGAGACCCAGTACTTC.